The 29 T cell receptor beta chains in this list originate from one sample, sequenced in a study of shared clonotypes between healthy human individuals. TCRdb's table, derived via immunoSEQ multiplex PCR, lists solely in-frame clones and lacks some. The table records over 850,000 clones, about 84% of them present only once. Sequencing was done on a sample of memory CD4+ T cells from PBMCs. Subset of the sample: CD45RA-negative fraction. All receptors derive from a man aged 18-30 years in good health. Some clones in this sample may be carry-over from other donors' samples.

V is TRBV7-8 and J is TRBJ2-1; tentative D call: TRBD2 (6 bases). V lost 0 bases and J lost 2, with 8 bases in between. The V gene's germline CDR1 is SGHVS and CDR2 FQNEAQ. The CDR3 is 15 amino acids. CDR3 in amino acids: CASSLAGTAYNEQFF. The CDR3 region has the DNA TGTGCCAGCAGCTTAGCCGGGACTGCCTACAATGAGCAGTTCTTC.

This rearrangement joins TRBV7-2 to TRBJ2-7; 8 bases agree with TRBD2. The CDR3 spans 15 residues. CDR1 and CDR2 (germline): SGHTA, FQGNSA. J gave up 5 bases and V 5 bases, and 11 bases lay outside the gene matches. CDR3 sequence: CASSPPGLGVHEQYF. For the CDR3, the DNA is TGTGCCAGCAGCCCTCCGGGACTAGGCGTCCACGAGCAGTACTTC.

This clone was recorded once. The V and J genes are TRBV29-1 and TRBJ2-3; D is perhaps TRBD1 (5 bases). The CDR3 sequence is 14 residues long. Germline V gene sequence: CDR1 SQVTM, CDR2 ANQGSEA. The V end lost 7 bases, the J end lost 1 base, and 15 bases lay between the germline ends. The CDR3 bases are TGCAGCGGGCAGGGCGTTGGGGGCACAGATACGCAGTATTTT. Translated: CSGQGVGGTDTQYF.

The CDR3 bases are TGTGCCTGGAGGGTCATTGGTAACGGGCCGGCCCGGGGGACCCAGTACTTC. Translation: CAWRVIGNGPARGTQYF. The chain couples TRBV30 to TRBJ2-5; possible D gene TRBD2, 5 bases. Trimming left V 3 bases short and J 7 bases short, with 27 bases between. Germline values: CDR1 GTSNPN, CDR2 SVGIG (reference sequence). The CDR3 spans 17 residues. Together with reference TRBV30 and TRBJ2-5, the CDR3 gives the full variable domain: SQTIHQWPATLVQPVGSPLSLECTVEGTSNPNLYWYRQAAGRGLQLLFYSVGIGQISSEVPQNLSASRPQDRQFILSSKKLLLSDSGFYLCAWRVIGNGPARGTQYFGPGTRLLVL.

In DNA, the CDR3 is TGTGCCAGCAGCTCCTCCGGGACAGGCTACGAGCAGTACTTC. It is translated as CASSSSGTGYEQYF. V and J are TRBV7-9 and TRBJ2-7; TRBD1 matches at 8 bases. CDR1 is SEHNR, CDR2 FQNEAQ, per germline (reference sequence). J was trimmed by 3 bases and V by 4 bases; bases with no gene match: 5. CDR3 length: 14 amino acids. The full variable domain, with the rest looked up from reference TRBV7-9 and TRBJ2-7, is DTGVSQNPRHKITKRGQNVTFRCDPISEHNRLYWYRQTLGQGPEFLTYFQNEAQLEKSRLLSDRFSAERPKGSFSTLEIQRTEQGDSAMYLCASSSSGTGYEQYFGPGTRLTVT.

The chain is built from TRBV1 and TRBJ2-3; the listed D gene, TRBD2, was not tested against the DNA. TRBV1 is annotated as a pseudogene. This CDR3 has 16 residues. The CDR3 protein is CTSTSSSGAGADTQYF. CDR3 in DNA: TGCACCAGCACCTCTTCTAGCGGTGCCGGTGCAGATACGCAGTATTTT.

The chain joins TRBV7-9 to TRBJ1-2; 8 bases fit TRBD1. Germline V lookup: CDR1 SEHNR, CDR2 FQNEAQ (reference sequence). V was pared by 4 bases and J by 4 bases, with 20 bases of the junction left unmatched. The CDR3 loop spans 19 amino acids. CDR3 DNA sequence: TGTGCCAGCAGCTACCAAACCTCGACAGGGGAGATCCTGGGCTATGGCTACACCTTC. Its translation is CASSYQTSTGEILGYGYTF. The full variable domain, its missing parts supplied by reference TRBV7-9 and TRBJ1-2, is DTGVSQNPRHKITKRGQNVTFRCDPISEHNRLYWYRQTLGQGPEFLTYFQNEAQLEKSRLLSDRFSAERPKGSFSTLEIQRTEQGDSAMYLCASSYQTSTGEILGYGYTFGSGTRLTVV.

The rearrangement uses TRBV7-3 and TRBJ2-7; D gene uncertain. V gave up 1 base and J gave up 6 bases, with 10 bases separating them. Germline V lookup: CDR1 SGHTA, CDR2 FQGTGA. This CDR3 is built from 13 residues. The CDR3 loop reads CASSLIAFGEQYF. For the CDR3, the DNA is TGTGCCAGCAGCTTAATCGCGTTTGGCGAGCAGTACTTC.

This clone was seen at least ten times. J is TRBJ1-4 and V is TRBV11-2, with D perhaps TRBD1 (6 bases). The CDR3 runs 16 residues. The germline CDR1 and CDR2 sequences are SGHAT and FQNNGV. V lost 3 bases to trimming and J lost 7 bases, with 18 bases between them. CDR3 DNA: TGTGCCAGCAGCTTCCGCCGGGGCAGGGGTACTGAAAAACTGTTTTTT. This codes for CASSFRRGRGTEKLFF.

The V and J genes are TRBV9 and TRBJ1-2, with 7 bases lining up with TRBD1. The length of the CDR3 is 13 residues. With 4 bases clipped from V and 3 bases from J, the junction kept 3 bases outside the gene matches. Germline V lookup: CDR1 SGDLS, CDR2 YYNGEE. CDR3 bases: TGTGCCAGCAGCCCCCAGGGGGACTATGGCTACACCTTC. Translation: CASSPQGDYGYTF.

Concerning this clone: With a much larger clone just one base away, this may be a read error. This sequence joins TRBV6-5 and TRBJ2-7; D possibly corresponds to TRBD2 (6 bases). Germline V lookup: CDR1 MNHEY, CDR2 SVGAGI. The CDR3 sequence is 15 residues long. The CDR3 coding sequence is TGTGCCAGCAGTGCCGTATGGGACTCGTCCTACGAGCGGTACTTC. The encoded protein is CASSAVWDSSYERYF.

CDR3 region: CSTKPSGYTDTQYF. The CDR3 DNA follows: TGCAGTACCAAGCCCAGCGGCTACACAGATACGCAGTATTTT. The chain uses TRBV29-1 and TRBJ2-3; weak D call: TRBD2 (5 bases). The CDR3 contains 14 residues. Germline V gives CDR1 SQVTM, CDR2 ANQGSEA.

CDR3 nucleotide sequence: TGTGCCAGCAGTGACCCCGGGACTAGCGGGGCCAAGCAGTTCTTC. Translation: CASSDPGTSGAKQFF. This rearrangement joins TRBV25-1 to TRBJ2-1, with 13 positions matching TRBD2. Per the germline V gene, CDR1 is MGHDK and CDR2 is SYGVNS. The CDR3 runs to 15 residues. The junction had 7 bases not matched to a gene; V was cut back by 3 bases and J by 11 bases.

Only one count was recorded for this clone. The chain combines TRBV6-5 with TRBJ1-1; weak D call: TRBD1 (5 bases). The germline CDR1 and CDR2 sequences are MNHEY and SVGAGI. The CDR3 is 14 amino acids. Trimming shortened V by 5 bases and J by 6 bases, and 16 bases separated the two germline ends. The CDR3 bases are TGTGCCAGCAGTACAAAACAGGTCTCGGCTGAAGCTTTCTTT. It yields the protein CASSTKQVSAEAFF.

The chain uses TRBV7-3 and TRBJ2-3; 7 bases map to TRBD2. V trimming: 3 bases; J trimming: 3 bases; junction bases outside the gene matches: 9. The germline V gene has CDR1 SGHTA and CDR2 FQGTGA. The CDR3 has 16 amino acids. This CDR3 reads CASSLMVGRETDTQYF. The CDR3 DNA follows: TGTGCCAGCAGCTTGATGGTCGGGCGGGAGACAGATACGCAGTATTTT.

Turning to this clone: This may be a read error: a much more frequent sequence differs by one nucleotide. The identical CDR3 is also encoded by other nucleotide sequences in the sample. The CDR3 region has the DNA TGTGCCAGCAGCCCCACAGGGCGCAACACTGAAGCCTTCTTT. It translates to CASSPTGRNTEAFF. The V gene is TRBV27, the J gene TRBJ1-1, with D possibly TRBD1 on 6 matching bases. The CDR3 runs to 14 residues. In germline, CDR1 is MNHEY, CDR2 SMNVEV (reference sequence).

The rearrangement links TRBV14 to TRBJ1-1; a weak D match, TRBD1 (5 bases). Per the germline V gene, CDR1 is SGHDN and CDR2 is FVKESK. This CDR3 region has 18 residues. The V end lost 0 bases, the J end lost 0 bases, and 17 bases lay between the germline ends. The CDR3 DNA sequence: TGTGCCAGCAGCCAAGACGGGGACCATCCGGGATTGAACACTGAAGCTTTCTTT. It yields the protein CASSQDGDHPGLNTEAFF.

CDR3: CASSVGGGSYEQYF. The DNA for the CDR3 is TGTGCCAGCTCAGTAGGGGGGGGCTCCTACGAGCAGTACTTC. The V and J genes are TRBV18 and TRBJ2-7; tentatively, D is TRBD2 (7 bases). Deletions cut 5 bases from V and 0 bases from J, with 11 bases between. There are 14 residues in the CDR3. Germline loops: CDR1 KGHSH, CDR2 LQKENI.

A single count supports this clone. The V and J genes are TRBV7-2 and TRBJ2-7; maybe TRBD1 (5 bases). The germline V and J ends were trimmed by 5 bases and 2 bases, with 19 bases remaining between them. The CDR3 runs 16 residues. The germline gives CDR1 SGHTA, CDR2 FQGNSA. The CDR3 sequence is CASSAVGRADPYEQYF. The CDR3 DNA is TGTGCCAGCAGCGCGGTCGGCAGGGCGGACCCCTACGAGCAGTACTTC. Together with reference TRBV7-2 and TRBJ2-7, the CDR3 gives the full variable domain: GAGVSQSPSNKVTEKGKDVELRCDPISGHTALYWYRQSLGQGLEFLIYFQGNSAPDKSGLPSDRFSAERTGGSVSTLTIQRTQQEDSAVYLCASSAVGRADPYEQYFGPGTRLTVT.

This chain uses TRBV6-4 with TRBJ1-1; TRBD1 agrees at 8 bases. Per germline, CDR1 MRHNA and CDR2 SNTAGT. The length of the CDR3 is 13 residues. With 4 bases clipped from V and 8 bases from J, the junction kept 6 bases outside the gene matches. The CDR3 DNA reads TGTGCCAGCAGTGTGGGACAGGTAGACGAAGCTTTCTTT. Its translation is CASSVGQVDEAFF.

A note on this clone: The sample holds other DNA sequences that translate to the same CDR3. The chain combines TRBV7-2 with TRBJ2-7; 10 bases are shared with TRBD2. Germline V gene data show CDR1 as SGHTA and CDR2 as FQGNSA. The V and J ends lost 4 bases and 1 base, in that order; junction bases with no gene match: 4. The CDR3 is made up of 15 amino acids. The chain's CDR3 is CASSSSSGRSYEQYF. The DNA of the CDR3 is TGTGCCAGCAGCTCCTCTAGCGGGAGATCCTACGAGCAGTACTTC.

This chain links TRBV11-2 with TRBJ2-3, with a possible D match to TRBD1 (7 bases). CDR3 size: 16 residues. The germline V and J ends were trimmed by 1 base and 4 bases, with 15 bases remaining between them. The germline CDR1 and CDR2 sequences are SGHAT and FQNNGV. Written as DNA, the CDR3 is TGTGCCAGCAGCTTAGTGGGGACAGAGCGGGCAGATACGCAGTATTTT. Amino acids: CASSLVGTERADTQYF.

With regard to this clone: A read error likely explains this, since a far larger clone differs by one base. Other DNA variants within this sample encode the same CDR3. V and J are TRBV5-4 and TRBJ1-4; TRBD1 agrees at 9 bases. CDR3 length equals 14 residues. Germline V gene sequence: CDR1 SGHNT, CDR2 YYREEE (reference sequence). J gave up 5 bases and V 4 bases, and 3 bases lay outside the gene matches. The DNA of the CDR3 is TGTGCCAGCAGCCCCGACAGGGGGAATGAAAAACTGTTTTTT. Protein sequence: CASSPDRGNEKLFF. The whole variable domain, remainder taken from reference TRBV5-4 and TRBJ1-4, is ETGVTQSPTHLIKTRGQQVTLRCSSQSGHNTVSWYQQALGQGPQFIFQYYREEENGRGNFPPRFSGLQFPNYSSELNVNALELDDSALYLCASSPDRGNEKLFFGSGTQLSVL.

This chain joins TRBV7-2 and TRBJ2-3, with 12 bases that match TRBD2. This CDR3 region has 16 residues. V shed 3 bases, J shed 4 bases, and the junction held 5 bases outside the gene matches. CDR1 is SGHTA, CDR2 FQGNSA, per germline. CDR3 amino acids: CASSFLAGGPSDTQYF. CDR3 coding DNA: TGTGCCAGCAGCTTCCTAGCGGGAGGGCCGTCAGATACGCAGTATTTT.

The chain joins TRBV11-1 to TRBJ2-3; 9 bases are a match to TRBD2. V shed 5 bases and J 4 bases; nucleotides not matched to a gene: 16. Germline V gene data show CDR1 as SGHAT and CDR2 as FQDESV (reference sequence). CDR3 length: 18 residues. As DNA, the CDR3 is TGTGCCAGCAGCCTTAGAGGTGGTAGCGGGAGTTCGTCAGATACGCAGTATTTT. This encodes CASSLRGGSGSSSDTQYF.

The J gene is TRBJ1-2, the V gene TRBV6-1; 10 bases agree with TRBD1. Germline CDR1 MNHNS, CDR2 SASEGT. J gave up 6 bases and V 6 bases, and 7 bases lay outside the gene matches. CDR3 length: 14 residues. The CDR3, as DNA: TGTGCCAGCAGCGGACCGGGACAGGGGAATGGCTACACCTTC. Translated: CASSGPGQGNGYTF.

The chain is built from TRBV30 and TRBJ1-5, with a tentative D call TRBD1 (5 bases). Per the germline V gene, CDR1 is GTSNPN and CDR2 is SVGIG (reference sequence). The CDR3 extends over 16 amino acids. Trimming took off 0 bases at V and 0 bases at J, with 12 bases between the two ends. The CDR3, as DNA: TGTGCCTGGAGTGTGGGGGGGTGGGCTAGCAATCAGCCCCAGCATTTT. Translating gives CAWSVGGWASNQPQHF. The full variable domain, its missing parts supplied by reference TRBV30 and TRBJ1-5, is SQTIHQWPATLVQPVGSPLSLECTVEGTSNPNLYWYRQAAGRGLQLLFYSVGIGQISSEVPQNLSASRPQDRQFILSSKKLLLSDSGFYLCAWSVGGWASNQPQHFGDGTRLSIL.

In DNA, the CDR3 is TGTGCCAGCAGCCTTGGGACAGGGGGAGGTGAGCAGTTCTTC. This gives the protein CASSLGTGGGEQFF. The rearrangement uses TRBV7-2 and TRBJ2-1; 11 bases agree with TRBD1. Losses at the gene ends were 5 bases for V and 9 bases for J; bases not matched to a gene: 6. This CDR3 is 14 amino acids long. The V gene's germline CDR1 is SGHTA and CDR2 FQGNSA.

The rearrangement joins TRBV4-3 to TRBJ2-3, with TRBD2 identical over 7 bases. The CDR3 consists of 15 residues. Germline V lookup: CDR1 LGHNA, CDR2 YSLEER. Trimming at V came to 1 base and at J to 3 bases, leaving 4 bases not matched to a gene. The CDR3 bases are TGCGCCAGCAGCCAAGGGTGGACTAGAACAGATACGCAGTATTTT. Encoded protein: CASSQGWTRTDTQYF.